Presented here are 21 T cell receptor beta chains from one specimen sequenced in a study of neurological immune-mediated disorders. Documented time point: longitudinal time-point 3. Via MiXCR, TCRdb re-called the 5' RACE reads, giving one row per CDR3 protein. The repertoire includes about 45,000 distinct CDR3 sequences, roughly 13% of them detected once, and about an eighth sits in the top ten. The sample taken for sequencing was PBMCs. These receptors were taken from a man aged 25-40 years in good health.

The table lists this clonotype with many counts. The J gene is TRBJ2-1, the V gene TRBV20-1; D uncertain. The CDR3 is 12 residues long. Germline-derived CDR1 and CDR2 are DFQATT and SNEGSKA (reference sequence). The V and J ends lost 3 bases and 3 bases respectively, with 6 bases between them. Written as DNA, the CDR3 is TGCAGTGCTAGGACTTTCTACAATGAGCAGTTCTTC. Protein: CSARTFYNEQFF.

This clonotype appeared many times. The CDR3 protein is CASSAVWEDEQYF. DNA for the CDR3: TGTGCCAGCAGCGCGGTGTGGGAGGACGAGCAGTACTTC. J is TRBJ2-7 and V is TRBV9; perhaps TRBD2 as D (6 bases). CDR3 length: 13 amino acids. Trimming removed 3 bases from V and 5 bases from J, with 12 bases in between. Germline CDR1 and CDR2: SGDLS and YYNGEE.

As concerns this clonotype: The conserved phenylalanine or tryptophan is not found at the CDR3 terminus, so this likely reflects a read error. No DNA is shown, since the ends of the CDR3 on it are uncertain; the CDR3 is the one TCRdb lists. The chain employs TRBV12-3 or TRBV12-4 and TRBJ2-1; TRBD2 is taken as the D call from the table, unchecked against the DNA. The CDR3 totals 15 residues, both ends included. CDR3 residues: CASSLSAGGHDERFL.

This clonotype was observed at least ten times. V is TRBV14 and J is TRBJ1-1, with TRBD1 matching 8 bases. The J segment lost 8 bases and the V segment lost 4 bases, leaving 6 bases of the junction unmatched. CDR1 and CDR2 from the germline V gene are SGHDN and FVKESK. The CDR3 has 13 residues. CDR3 sequence: CASSLDRGSEAFF. The CDR3, as DNA: TGTGCCAGCAGCCTAGACAGGGGCTCGGAAGCTTTCTTT.

At least ten counts were recorded for this clonotype. The chain recombines TRBV7-8 with TRBJ1-2; D is uncertain. In germline, CDR1 is SGHVS, CDR2 FQNEAQ. The CDR3 extends over 13 amino acids. V lost 1 base to trimming and J lost 6 bases, with 9 bases between them. CDR3 sequence reads: CASSLGAADGYTF. The CDR3 DNA is TGTGCCAGCAGCTTAGGGGCAGCGGATGGCTACACCTTC.

This clonotype was detected many times. The rearrangement links TRBV20-1 to TRBJ2-1; TRBD2 aligns across 10 bases. The V gene end was trimmed by 0 bases and the J gene end by 5 bases; junction bases not matched to a gene: 4. Germline V gene data show CDR1 as DFQATT and CDR2 as SNEGSKA (reference sequence). The CDR3 has 15 amino acids. The CDR3 bases are TGCAGTGCTAGAGATCTAGCGGGAGCTCACAATGAGCAGTTCTTC. As protein: CSARDLAGAHNEQFF.

The sample holds many counts of this clonotype. This rearrangement joins TRBV7-2 to TRBJ2-3; D uncertain. The CDR3 loop spans 11 amino acids. The germline V gene encodes CDR1 SGHTA and CDR2 FQGNSA. V lost 5 bases to trimming and J lost 4 bases, with 4 bases between them. CDR3 sequence reads: CASSPADTQYF. DNA for the CDR3: TGTGCCAGCAGCCCCGCAGATACGCAGTATTTT.

This clonotype appeared a single time. This sequence joins TRBV6-2 or TRBV6-3 and TRBJ1-5, with 9 positions matching TRBD1. The CDR3 extends over 17 amino acids. Germline lookup yields CDR1 MNHEY and CDR2 SVGEGT. CDR3 region: CGSYPRTGAYSNQPQHF. The CDR3 coding sequence is TGTGGCAGTTACCCGCGGACAGGGGCGTATAGCAATCAGCCCCAGCATTTT.

Note on this clonotype: A much more abundant neighbour one base away suggests this may be a read error. The chain has TRBV5-1 and TRBJ2-5, with 7 bases that match TRBD1. This CDR3 has 15 residues. CDR1 is SGHRS and CDR2 is YFSETQ in the germline V gene. V was pared by 7 bases and J by 5 bases, with 14 bases of the junction left unmatched. CDR3 sequence: CASFSGTVGKETQYF. In DNA form, the CDR3 reads TGCGCCAGCTTCTCCGGGACAGTGGGCAAGGAGACCCAGTACTTC.

This clonotype was detected ten times or more. The V gene is TRBV4-1, the J gene TRBJ1-5; D possibly corresponds to TRBD1 (5 bases). Trimming shortened V by 0 bases and J by 4 bases, and 13 bases separated the two germline ends. Germline V gene lookup returns CDR1 MGHRA and CDR2 YSYEKL. CDR3 length equals 16 residues. The CDR3 is CASSQDFAGNNQPQHF. In DNA form, the CDR3 reads TGCGCCAGCAGCCAAGATTTCGCAGGGAATAATCAGCCCCAGCATTTT.

This clonotype was recorded at least ten times. This rearrangement joins TRBV28 to TRBJ1-1; D may be TRBD1 (5 bases). The germline V gene encodes CDR1 MDHEN and CDR2 SYDVKM. The ends were cut back, 6 bases at V and 1 base at J, with 12 bases in the middle. This CDR3 comprises 14 residues. The CDR3 region is CASRVQRGNTEAFF. The CDR3 DNA sequence: TGTGCCAGCAGAGTACAGAGGGGGAACACTGAAGCTTTCTTT.

This clonotype showed up many times. The chain links TRBV29-1 to TRBJ2-5; 11 nucleotides align to TRBD1. The CDR3 extends over 13 amino acids. Germline trimming cut 7 bases from V and 4 bases from J; bases unmatched to any gene: 5. The germline CDR1 and CDR2 sequences are SQVTM and ANQGSEA. The CDR3 sequence: CSALGQGGETQYF. CDR3 coding DNA: TGCAGCGCTCTGGGACAGGGGGGAGAGACCCAGTACTTC.

The J gene is TRBJ1-3, the V gene TRBV16; a weak D match, TRBD1 (5 bases). CDR1 and CDR2 from the germline V gene are KGHSY and FQNENV. V was pared by 0 bases and J by 2 bases, with 11 bases between. CDR3 length: 16 amino acids. DNA of the CDR3: TGTGCCAGCAGCCAATCGCCAGGGTCAGCTGGAAACACCATATATTTT. Amino acids: CASSQSPGSAGNTIYF.

In its sample, this clonotype is medium-sized. The chain employs TRBV28 and TRBJ2-1; D unclear. The V end lost 2 bases, the J end lost 9 bases, and 11 bases lay between the germline ends. Germline CDR1 is MDHEN and CDR2 is SYDVKM. The CDR3 sequence is 13 residues long. This CDR3 reads CASSLIEVGEQFF. The CDR3 bases are TGTGCCAGCAGTTTAATTGAAGTGGGTGAGCAGTTCTTC. Drawing the rest from reference TRBV28 and TRBJ2-1, the complete variable domain is DVKVTQSSRYLVKRTGEKVFLECVQDMDHENMFWYRQDPGLGLRLIYFSYDVKMKEKGDIPEGYSVSREKKERFSLILESASTNQTSMYLCASSLIEVGEQFFGPGTRLTVL.

This clonotype turned up a few times. The chain has TRBV10-3 and TRBJ2-7, with 13 positions matching TRBD2. Germline CDR1 ENHRY, CDR2 SYGVKD. The CDR3 consists of 14 residues. After removal of 11 bases from V and 5 bases from J, the junction contained 9 bases not matched to a gene. The CDR3 nucleotides are TGTGCCTCCAAAGGGACTAGCGGGATCAACGAGCAGTACTTC. Its translation: CASKGTSGINEQYF.

In its sample, this clonotype was seen many times. The chain employs TRBV10-3 and TRBJ2-3; TRBD2 is a possible D gene (6 bases). Per germline, CDR1 ENHRY and CDR2 SYGVKD. Trimming removed 11 bases from V and 0 bases from J, with 12 bases in between. This CDR3 spans 13 amino acids. The CDR3 DNA is TGTGCCTATAGCGGAACTAGCACAGATACGCAGTATTTT. It codes for CAYSGTSTDTQYF.

This clonotype showed up many times. The V gene is TRBV7-2, the J gene TRBJ2-1, with 14 bases lining up with TRBD2. V trimming: 4 bases; J trimming: 0 bases; junction bases outside the gene matches: 11. Germline V gives CDR1 SGHTA, CDR2 FQGNSA. The CDR3 runs to 20 residues. As DNA, the CDR3 is TGTGCCAGCAGCTATCTAGGGACTAGCGGGAGCCCTAGCTCCTACAATGAGCAGTTCTTC. It codes for CASSYLGTSGSPSSYNEQFF.

In its sample, this clonotype was seen many times. The chain couples TRBV11-1 to TRBJ2-3; D is unresolved. Germline loops: CDR1 SGHAT, CDR2 FQDESV (reference sequence). Trimming stripped 5 bases from V and 6 bases from J, with 9 bases between. The CDR3 contains 12 residues. CDR3 bases: TGTGCCAGCAGCCCCGAGTTGGATACGCAGTATTTT. Residues: CASSPELDTQYF.

This clonotype was observed at least ten times. The CDR3, as DNA: TGTGCCAGCAGCCAGGGGGAGATTTCCTATGGCTACACCTTC. It encodes CASSQGEISYGYTF. The chain links TRBV4-2 to TRBJ1-2; weak D call: TRBD1 (5 bases). CDR3 size: 14 residues. CDR1 is LGHNA and CDR2 is YNFKEQ in the germline V gene. V was trimmed by 3 bases and J by 4 bases, leaving 12 bases between them.

In this sample, this clonotype turned up many times. This chain links TRBV20-1 with TRBJ2-2; D is possibly TRBD2 (6 bases). In germline, CDR1 is DFQATT, CDR2 SNEGSKA (reference sequence). V was pared by 0 bases and J by 5 bases, with 16 bases between. CDR3 size: 16 residues. CDR3 nucleotides: TGCAGTGCTAGAGATGCGCCCGGGACTGTGACCGGGGAGCTGTTTTTT. Residues: CSARDAPGTVTGELFF.

As regards this clonotype: A much bigger clone sits one base away, suggesting this may be a read error. The V call is TRBV12-3 or TRBV12-4, the J call TRBJ2-2; D possibly uses TRBD1 or TRBD2 (5 bases each). This CDR3 has 14 amino acids. Between the trimmed V and J ends, which lost 10 bases and 4 bases, there was a span of 16 bases. In nucleotides, the CDR3 is TGTGCCATCATCCCAGGGACCCTCACCGGGGAGCTGTTTTTT. Residues: CAIIPGTLTGELFF.